The clone carrying this T cell receptor beta chain occurred a few times. The source of the sample is a study of sequential checkpoint blockade in melanoma. Across the whole study: DNA from some 84 pretreatment tumor samples underwent TCRβ immunosequencing. Twenty-two patients had matched tumor biopsies before treatment and at week 13 after nivolumab or ipilimumab alone.

Data came from immunoSEQ multiplex PCR; TCRdb stores just in-frame clones and leaves some out. The sample holds more than 30,000 clones, 30% to 35% seen once. Treatment given: randomized to nivolumab then ipilimumab (arm A) or the reverse (arm B). No patient had prior DNA-damaging chemotherapy. The CDR3 covers 13 residues. Germline CDR1 reads GTSNPN; CDR2 reads SVGIG (reference sequence). V lost 3 bases and J 9 bases, leaving 14 bases between the germline ends. V gene TRBV30 combines with J gene TRBJ2-2, with D perhaps assigned TRBD1 or TRBD2 (5 bases each). Sequencing was performed on tumor tissue (inferred from file names), taken from a patient given nivolumab and ipilimumab in sequence. This TCR was recovered from a human donor with melanoma. CDR3 nucleotides: TGTGCCTGGAGGGGACCATCTGCCCGGGAGCTGTTTTTT. Translated: CAWRGPSARELFF. The whole variable domain, remainder taken from reference TRBV30 and TRBJ2-2, is SQTIHQWPATLVQPVGSPLSLECTVEGTSNPNLYWYRQAAGRGLQLLFYSVGIGQISSEVPQNLSASRPQDRQFILSSKKLLLSDSGFYLCAWRGPSARELFFGEGSRLTVL.